These 4 T cell receptor beta chains came from one sample sequenced in a study of cytomegalovirus exposure and HLA in healthy donors. Primers: 60 Vbeta forward and 13 Jbeta reverse. TCRdb's table, derived via immunoSEQ multiplex PCR, lists solely in-frame clones and lacks some. This sample yields fewer than 200,000 clones, of which over 75% are seen a single time; more than 0.5% belongs to the top ten. Sample: PBMCs. The receptors shown here come from a woman aged 45-65 years in good health and CMV-seronegative.

The V call is TRBV6-5, the J call TRBJ2-7; D is possibly TRBD2 (5 bases). The CDR3 runs to 14 residues. V lost 7 bases, J lost 3 bases, and 16 bases lay in between. The germline gives CDR1 MNHEY, CDR2 SVGAGI. The CDR3 coding sequence is TGTGCCAGCACCATGGGCCGGGGAATCTACGAGCAGTACTTC. It codes for CASTMGRGIYEQYF.

The chain combines TRBV7-2 with TRBJ1-5, with 7 bases identical to TRBD1. The CDR3 has 15 amino acids. Trimming removed 5 bases from V and 3 bases from J; junction bases left unmatched: 7. Germline values: CDR1 SGHTA, CDR2 FQGNSA. The CDR3 is CASSIVTGNNQPQHF. Here the CDR3 DNA reads TGTGCCAGCAGCATTGTGACAGGGAACAATCAGCCCCAGCATTTT.

The genes are TRBV5-1 and TRBJ2-7, with unresolved D. The CDR3 consists of 12 residues. Germline V gives CDR1 SGHRS, CDR2 YFSETQ. The germline V and J ends were trimmed by 7 bases and 1 base, with 9 bases remaining between them. Written as DNA, the CDR3 is TGCGCCAGCCAGACTGAGTCCTACGAGCAGTACTTC. Residues: CASQTESYEQYF.

The gene calls are TRBV27 and TRBJ2-1; D might be TRBD2 (6 bases). Trimming removed 5 bases at V and 12 bases at J, with 14 bases between. Germline V CDR1 and CDR2: MNHEY, SMNVEV (reference sequence). This CDR3 spans 12 amino acids. Here the CDR3 reads CASSTHGGGQFF. The CDR3 DNA sequence: TGTGCCAGCAGTACCCACGGGGGAGGGCAGTTCTTC.